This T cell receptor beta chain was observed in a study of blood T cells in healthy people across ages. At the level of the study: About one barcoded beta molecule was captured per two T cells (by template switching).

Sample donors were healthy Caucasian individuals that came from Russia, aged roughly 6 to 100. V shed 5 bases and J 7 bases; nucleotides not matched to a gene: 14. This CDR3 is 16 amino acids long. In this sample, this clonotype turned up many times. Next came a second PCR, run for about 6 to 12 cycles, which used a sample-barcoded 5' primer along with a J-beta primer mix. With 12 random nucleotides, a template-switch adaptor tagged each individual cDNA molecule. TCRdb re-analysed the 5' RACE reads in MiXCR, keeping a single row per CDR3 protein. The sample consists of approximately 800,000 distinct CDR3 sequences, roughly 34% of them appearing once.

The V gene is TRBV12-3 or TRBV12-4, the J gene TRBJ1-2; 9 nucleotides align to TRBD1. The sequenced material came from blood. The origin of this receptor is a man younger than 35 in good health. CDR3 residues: CASSRQFTGTGSGYTF. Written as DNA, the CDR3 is TGTGCCAGCAGTCGACAATTCACCGGGACAGGGTCTGGCTACACCTTC.